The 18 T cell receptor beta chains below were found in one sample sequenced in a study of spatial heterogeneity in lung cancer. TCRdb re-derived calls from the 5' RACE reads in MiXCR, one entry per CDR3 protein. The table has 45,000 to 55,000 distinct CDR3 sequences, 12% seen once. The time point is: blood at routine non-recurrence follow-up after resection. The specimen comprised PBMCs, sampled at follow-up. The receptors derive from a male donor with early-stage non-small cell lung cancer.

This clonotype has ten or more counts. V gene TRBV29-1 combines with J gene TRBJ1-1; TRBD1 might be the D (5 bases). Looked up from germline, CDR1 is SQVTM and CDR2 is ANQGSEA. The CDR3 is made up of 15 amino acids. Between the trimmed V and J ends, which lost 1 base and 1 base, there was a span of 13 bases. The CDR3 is CSVEGAGTRNTEAFF. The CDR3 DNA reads TGCAGCGTTGAAGGGGCAGGGACTAGGAACACTGAAGCTTTCTTT.

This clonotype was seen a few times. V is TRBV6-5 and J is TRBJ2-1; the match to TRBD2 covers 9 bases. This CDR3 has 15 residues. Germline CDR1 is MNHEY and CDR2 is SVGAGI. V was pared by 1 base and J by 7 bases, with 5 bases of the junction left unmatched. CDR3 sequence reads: CASSYFAGGPNEQFF. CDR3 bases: TGTGCCAGCAGTTACTTCGCGGGAGGGCCGAATGAGCAGTTCTTC.

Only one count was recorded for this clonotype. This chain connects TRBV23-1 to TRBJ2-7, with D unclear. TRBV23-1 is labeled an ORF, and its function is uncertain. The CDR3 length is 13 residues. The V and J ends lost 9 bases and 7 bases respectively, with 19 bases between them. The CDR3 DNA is TGCGCCAGGGGCTCCCTACCATCTTTGGAGCAGTACTTC. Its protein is CARGSLPSLEQYF.

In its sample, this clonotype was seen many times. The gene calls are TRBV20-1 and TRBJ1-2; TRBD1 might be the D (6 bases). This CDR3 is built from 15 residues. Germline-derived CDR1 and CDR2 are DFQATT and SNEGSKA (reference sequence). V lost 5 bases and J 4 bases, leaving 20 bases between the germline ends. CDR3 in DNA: TGCAGTGCTCCCGGGACACCGTTACCCTTCTATGGCTACACCTTC. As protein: CSAPGTPLPFYGYTF.

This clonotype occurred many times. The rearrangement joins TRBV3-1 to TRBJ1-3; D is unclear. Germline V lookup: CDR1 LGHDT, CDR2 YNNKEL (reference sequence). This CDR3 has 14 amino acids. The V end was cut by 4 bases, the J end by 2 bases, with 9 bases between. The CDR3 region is CASSPTSTGNTIYF. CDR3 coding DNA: TGTGCCAGCAGCCCCACCTCCACTGGAAACACCATATATTTT.

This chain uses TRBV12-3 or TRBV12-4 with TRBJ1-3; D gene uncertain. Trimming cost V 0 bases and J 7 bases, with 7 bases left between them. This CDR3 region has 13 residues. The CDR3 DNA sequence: TGTGCCAGCAGTTTAGCCCGTCGGAACACCATATATTTT. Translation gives CASSLARRNTIYF.

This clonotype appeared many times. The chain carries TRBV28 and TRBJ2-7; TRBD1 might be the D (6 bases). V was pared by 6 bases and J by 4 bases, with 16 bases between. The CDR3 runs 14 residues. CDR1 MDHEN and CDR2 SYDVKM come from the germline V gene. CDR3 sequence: CASSPGQSRYEQYF. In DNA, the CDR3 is TGTGCCAGCAGCCCTGGACAGTCGAGGTACGAGCAGTACTTC.

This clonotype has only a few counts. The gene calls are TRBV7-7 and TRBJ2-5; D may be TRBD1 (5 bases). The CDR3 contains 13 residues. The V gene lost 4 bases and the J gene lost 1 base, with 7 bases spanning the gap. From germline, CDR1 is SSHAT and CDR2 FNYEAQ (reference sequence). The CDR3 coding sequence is TGTGCCAGCAGCTCCAGGGTCCAAGAGACCCAGTACTTC. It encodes CASSSRVQETQYF.

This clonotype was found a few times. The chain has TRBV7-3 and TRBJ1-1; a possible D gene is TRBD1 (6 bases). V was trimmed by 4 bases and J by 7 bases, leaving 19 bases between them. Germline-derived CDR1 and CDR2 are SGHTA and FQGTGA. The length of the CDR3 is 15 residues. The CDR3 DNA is TGTGCCAGCAGCTATCCGACAGGAGAGAGGCGTGAAGCTTTCTTT. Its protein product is CASSYPTGERREAFF.

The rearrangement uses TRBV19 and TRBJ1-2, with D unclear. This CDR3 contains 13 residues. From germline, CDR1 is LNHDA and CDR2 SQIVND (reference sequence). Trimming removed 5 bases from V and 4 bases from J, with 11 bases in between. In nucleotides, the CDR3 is TGTGCCAGTAGTCCACAAGGATTCTATGGCTACACCTTC. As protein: CASSPQGFYGYTF.

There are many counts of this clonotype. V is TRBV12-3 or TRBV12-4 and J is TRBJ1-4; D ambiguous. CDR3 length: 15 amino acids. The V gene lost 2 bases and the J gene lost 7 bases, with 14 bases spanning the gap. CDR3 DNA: TGTGCCAGCAGTTTATTGGGCCCAGTGCGTGAAAAACTGTTTTTT. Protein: CASSLLGPVREKLFF.

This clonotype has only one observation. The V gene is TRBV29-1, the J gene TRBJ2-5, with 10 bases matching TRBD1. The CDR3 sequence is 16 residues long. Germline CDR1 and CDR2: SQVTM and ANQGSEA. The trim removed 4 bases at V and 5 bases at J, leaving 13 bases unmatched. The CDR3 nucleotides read TGCAGCGTTGTGGCGGGGATCGACAGGGGGCCGGAGACCCAGTACTTC. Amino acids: CSVVAGIDRGPETQYF.

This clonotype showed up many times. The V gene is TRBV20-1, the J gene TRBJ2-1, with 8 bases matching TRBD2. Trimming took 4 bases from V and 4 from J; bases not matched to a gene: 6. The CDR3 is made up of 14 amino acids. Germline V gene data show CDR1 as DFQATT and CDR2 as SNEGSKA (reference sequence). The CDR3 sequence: CSANERGLYNEQFF. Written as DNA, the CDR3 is TGCAGTGCTAATGAGCGGGGGCTTTACAATGAGCAGTTCTTC.

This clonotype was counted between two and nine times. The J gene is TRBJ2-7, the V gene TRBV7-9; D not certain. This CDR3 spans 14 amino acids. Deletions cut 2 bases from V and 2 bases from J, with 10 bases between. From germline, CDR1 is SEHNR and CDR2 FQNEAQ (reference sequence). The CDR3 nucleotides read TGTGCCAGCAGCTTAAGTCTCGGCGCCTACGAGCAGTACTTC. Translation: CASSLSLGAYEQYF.

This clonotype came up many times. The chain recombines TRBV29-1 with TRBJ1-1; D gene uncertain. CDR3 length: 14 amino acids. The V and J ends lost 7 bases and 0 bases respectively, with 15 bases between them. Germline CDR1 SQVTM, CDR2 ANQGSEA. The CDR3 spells CSARATAMNTEAFF. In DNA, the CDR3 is TGCAGCGCCCGGGCCACAGCCATGAACACTGAAGCTTTCTTT.

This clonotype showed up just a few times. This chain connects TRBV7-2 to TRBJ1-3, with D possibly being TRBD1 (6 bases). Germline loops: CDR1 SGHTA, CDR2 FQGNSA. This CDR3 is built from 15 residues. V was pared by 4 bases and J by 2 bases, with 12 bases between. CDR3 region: CASSSSGATGNTIYF. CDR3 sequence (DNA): TGTGCCAGCAGCTCTTCGGGGGCCACTGGAAACACCATATATTTT.

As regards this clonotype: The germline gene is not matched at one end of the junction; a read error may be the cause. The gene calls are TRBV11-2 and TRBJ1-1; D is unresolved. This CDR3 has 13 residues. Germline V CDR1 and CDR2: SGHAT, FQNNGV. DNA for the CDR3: TGTGTCAGCAGCTTACGCCAGAACACTGAAGCTTTCTTT. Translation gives CVSSLRQNTEAFF.

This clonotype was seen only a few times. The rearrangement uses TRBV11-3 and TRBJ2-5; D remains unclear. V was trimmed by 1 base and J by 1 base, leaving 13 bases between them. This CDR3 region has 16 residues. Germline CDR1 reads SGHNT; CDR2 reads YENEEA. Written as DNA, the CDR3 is TGTGCCAGCAGCTTAGGTGGGTCAACTCTCCAAGAGACCCAGTACTTC. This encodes CASSLGGSTLQETQYF.